Presented here are 16 T cell receptor beta chains from one specimen sequenced in a study of T-cell reconstitution after alpha-beta-depleted transplantation in children. A library of TCRbeta sequences, prepared with unique molecular identifiers, was generated. TCRdb re-called the PCR reads through MiXCR, storing one row per CDR3 protein. The sample has hundreds of thousands of distinct CDR3 sequences, 13% seen once. Sequencing was performed on PBMCs, mostly from graft donor cells, taken 360 days after TCRalphabeta/CD19-depleted stem cell transplant. All receptors come from a male patient aged 10-17 years who had a stem cell transplant for acute myeloid leukemia, so the T cells may come from the graft donor.

The genes are TRBV24-1 and TRBJ2-3; 12 bases agree with TRBD2. V was pared by 4 bases and J by 4 bases, with 8 bases of the junction left unmatched. The CDR3 is 17 residues long. CDR1 and CDR2 from the germline V gene are KGHDR and SFDVKD. This chain's CDR3 is CATSDPGLAGKADTQYF. CDR3 DNA: TGTGCCACCAGTGACCCGGGACTAGCGGGTAAAGCAGATACGCAGTATTTT.

CDR3 DNA: TGTGCCAGCAGCGCCGTTGGAACAGGGTTCTACAATGAGCAGTTCTTC. Its translation: CASSAVGTGFYNEQFF. The chain has TRBV9 and TRBJ2-1, with D possibly being TRBD1 (6 bases). The V gene's germline CDR1 is SGDLS and CDR2 YYNGEE. V gave up 3 bases and J gave up 3 bases, with 16 bases separating them. This CDR3 is built from 16 residues.

There are many counts of this clonotype. V and J are TRBV7-2 and TRBJ2-3, with a tentative D call TRBD2 (6 bases). Germline CDR1 is SGHTA and CDR2 is FQGNSA. V lost 8 bases, J lost 4 bases, and 16 bases lay in between. This CDR3 spans 14 amino acids. The CDR3 nucleotides read TGTGCCAGCGCTCGGGGGTCCGGGCCAGATACGCAGTATTTT. It yields the protein CASARGSGPDTQYF.

This clonotype was counted only a few times. The chain links TRBV5-1 to TRBJ2-7; D possibly corresponds to TRBD2 (6 bases). Per the germline V gene, CDR1 is SGHRS and CDR2 is YFSETQ. V was trimmed by 2 bases and J by 2 bases, leaving 11 bases between them. The CDR3 has 14 amino acids. CDR3 sequence reads: CASSFGGGTYEQYF. DNA for the CDR3: TGCGCCAGCAGCTTCGGGGGTGGGACCTACGAGCAGTACTTC.

This clonotype was recorded many times. The chain couples TRBV29-1 to TRBJ2-1; 7 bases agree with TRBD2. The CDR3 contains 16 residues. Germline CDR1 and CDR2: SQVTM and ANQGSEA. The V segment lost 4 bases and the J segment 8 bases; nucleotides outside the gene matches: 17. CDR3 residues: CSVGDQGAGVVDEQFF. CDR3 DNA sequence: TGCAGCGTTGGGGATCAAGGGGCGGGAGTCGTCGATGAGCAGTTCTTC.

The chain uses TRBV11-2 and TRBJ2-7; 8 positions match TRBD2. This CDR3 contains 17 residues. The V and J ends lost 0 bases and 6 bases, in that order; junction bases with no gene match: 13. Germline loops: CDR1 SGHAT, CDR2 FQNNGV. The CDR3 DNA is TGTGCCAGCAGCTTAGACATCTCGGGACTAGGGTTAGGCGAGCAGTACTTC. It yields the protein CASSLDISGLGLGEQYF.

J is TRBJ2-1 and V is TRBV12-3 or TRBV12-4; 14 bases agree with TRBD2. V lost 6 bases and J lost 4; bases outside the gene matches: 5. The CDR3 runs to 16 residues. DNA for the CDR3: TGTGCCAGCAGACCCAGACTAGCGGGAGGGTACAATGAGCAGTTCTTC. It is translated as CASRPRLAGGYNEQFF.

The rearrangement uses TRBV30 and TRBJ2-5; D is ambiguous. CDR3 length: 11 residues. Per germline, CDR1 GTSNPN and CDR2 SVGIG (reference sequence). V lost 4 bases, J lost 4 bases, and 7 bases lay in between. The CDR3 sequence is CAWTGRETQYF. CDR3 DNA sequence: TGTGCCTGGACGGGCCGAGAGACCCAGTACTTC.

This clonotype has at least ten counts. The chain is built from TRBV28 and TRBJ1-2; the match to TRBD1 covers 7 bases. CDR1 is MDHEN and CDR2 is SYDVKM in the germline V gene. The CDR3 is 16 residues long. V dropped 8 bases and J dropped 0; count of bases not matched to a gene: 12. The CDR3 loop is CASLTGTVTSNYGYTF. The CDR3, as DNA: TGTGCCAGCCTTACCGGGACAGTCACCTCTAACTATGGCTACACCTTC.

The CDR3: CASSFTLLAGETGELFF. CDR3 DNA sequence: TGTGCCAGCAGTTTTACCCTACTAGCGGGAGAAACCGGGGAGCTGTTTTTT. The chain couples TRBV12-3 or TRBV12-4 to TRBJ2-2; 11 bases are a match to TRBD2. The ends lost 3 bases at V and 5 bases at J; junction bases unmatched: 8. The CDR3 sequence is 17 residues long.

This clonotype was seen more than once but under ten times. The chain carries TRBV20-1 and TRBJ2-7, with TRBD1 matching over 9 bases. The CDR3 contains 12 residues. J gave up 4 bases and V 6 bases, and 4 bases lay outside the gene matches. Germline V gives CDR1 DFQATT, CDR2 SNEGSKA (reference sequence). The CDR3 region is CSAADRGYEQYF. CDR3 sequence (DNA): TGCAGTGCAGCCGACAGGGGGTACGAGCAGTACTTC.

The CDR3 coding sequence is TGTGCCAGCAGAGCCATAAGGGGGTCTAGCCCATATGATGAGCAGTACTTC. Its protein is CASRAIRGSSPYDEQYF. The chain couples TRBV6-1 to TRBJ2-7; D is possibly TRBD1 (6 bases). CDR1 is MNHNS and CDR2 is SASEGT in the germline V gene. The CDR3 extends over 17 amino acids. V lost 6 bases, J lost 7 bases, and 28 bases lay in between.

The gene calls are TRBV6-2 or TRBV6-3 and TRBJ2-1; no clear D. CDR3 size: 12 residues. V was cut by 2 bases and J by 12 bases, with 11 bases left in between. Germline CDR1 reads MNHEY; CDR2 reads SVGEGT. CDR3 in amino acids: CASSYGLGPQFF. In nucleotides, the CDR3 is TGTGCCAGCAGTTACGGGCTAGGGCCGCAGTTCTTC.

This chain joins TRBV3-1 and TRBJ1-1; possible D gene TRBD1, 5 bases. V was pared by 1 base and J by 1 base, with 13 bases between. Germline V gene data show CDR1 as LGHDT and CDR2 as YNNKEL (reference sequence). The CDR3 covers 16 residues. CDR3 sequence (DNA): TGTGCCAGCAGCCAAGTTGGAGGGGCTTCGAACACTGAAGCTTTCTTT. Amino acids: CASSQVGGASNTEAFF.

The chain employs TRBV28 and TRBJ2-2; TRBD2 matches at 7 bases. Germline V gene lookup returns CDR1 MDHEN and CDR2 SYDVKM. This CDR3 has 15 residues. With 5 bases clipped from V and 4 bases from J, the junction kept 7 bases outside the gene matches. The CDR3 loop reads CASSSWGEGTGELFF. As DNA, the CDR3 is TGTGCCAGCAGTAGCTGGGGGGAGGGCACCGGGGAGCTGTTTTTT.

J is TRBJ2-5 and V is TRBV29-1, with D perhaps given as TRBD1 or TRBD2 (5 bases each). Germline V CDR1 and CDR2: SQVTM, ANQGSEA. The CDR3 runs 15 residues. Trimming took off 3 bases at V and 3 bases at J, with 17 bases between the two ends. CDR3 loop: CSVEGVEPAKETQYF. As DNA, the CDR3 is TGCAGCGTTGAGGGGGTAGAGCCAGCAAAAGAGACCCAGTACTTC.